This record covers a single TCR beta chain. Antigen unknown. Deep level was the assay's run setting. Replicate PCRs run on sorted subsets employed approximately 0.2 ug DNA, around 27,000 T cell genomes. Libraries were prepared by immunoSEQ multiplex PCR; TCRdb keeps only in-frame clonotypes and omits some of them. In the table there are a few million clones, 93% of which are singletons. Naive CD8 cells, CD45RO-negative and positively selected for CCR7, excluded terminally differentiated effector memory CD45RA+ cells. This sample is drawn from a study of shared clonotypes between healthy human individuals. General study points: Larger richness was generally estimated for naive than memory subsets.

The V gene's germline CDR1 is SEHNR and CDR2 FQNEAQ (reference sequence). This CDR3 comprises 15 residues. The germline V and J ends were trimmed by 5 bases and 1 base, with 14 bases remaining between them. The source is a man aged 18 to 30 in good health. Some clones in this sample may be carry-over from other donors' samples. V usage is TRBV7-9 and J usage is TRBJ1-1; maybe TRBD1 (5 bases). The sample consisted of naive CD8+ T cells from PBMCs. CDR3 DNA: TGTGCCAGCAGCCCCCCCGTTGGGGCGAACACTGAAGCTTTCTTT. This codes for CASSPPVGANTEAFF.